This T cell receptor (beta chain) derives from a study of cytomegalovirus exposure and HLA in healthy donors. The CDR3 sequence is 12 residues long. V was clipped by 4 bases and J by 0 bases; unmatched bases: 0. CDR1 is GTSNPN and CDR2 is SVGIG in the germline V gene (reference sequence). The repertoire was sequenced with immunoSEQ multiplex PCR; TCRdb's copy has only in-frame clones and lacks some. This table holds approximately 120,000 clones, 89% found once. The sequence was obtained from a young woman in good health and CMV-seronegative. The V and J genes are TRBV30 and TRBJ2-7; 7 nucleotides agree with TRBD1. The sequencing sample was made of PBMCs. The CDR3 DNA is TGTGCCTGGACAGGGGGCTCCTACGAGCAGTACTTC. Encoded protein: CAWTGGSYEQYF.